This entry lists 22 T cell receptor beta chains sequenced from one sample in a study of identical twins. TCRdb ran MiXCR on the 5' RACE reads and lists one entry per CDR3 protein. The sample shows around 1.7 million distinct CDR3 sequences, 25% to 35% of them seen only once. The material sequenced was cord blood. These receptors originate from a newborn girl in good health.

The rearrangement joins TRBV24-1 to TRBJ2-3, with 10 bases lining up with TRBD2. The CDR3 length is 16 residues. Unmatched junction bases numbered 9, after V lost 4 bases and J lost 6 bases. Looked up from germline, CDR1 is KGHDR and CDR2 is SFDVKD. The CDR3 DNA sequence: TGTGCCACCAGTGACAAATCTAGCGGGGGAGCCGATACGCAGTATTTT. This sequence encodes CATSDKSSGGADTQYF.

This clonotype turned up a few times. The chain carries TRBV5-1 and TRBJ2-1; 9 nucleotides line up with TRBD2. V lost 0 bases to trimming and J lost 9 bases; unmatched junction nucleotides: 7. CDR3 length: 15 residues. Germline-derived CDR1 and CDR2 are SGHRS and YFSETQ. CDR3 residues: CASSLGVAGASEQFF. The CDR3 bases are TGCGCCAGCAGCTTGGGGGTAGCGGGAGCTAGTGAGCAGTTCTTC.

The rearrangement joins TRBV20-1 to TRBJ2-1, with D maybe TRBD2 (6 bases). CDR1 DFQATT and CDR2 SNEGSKA come from the germline V gene (reference sequence). With 4 bases removed from V and 8 bases from J, the gap between germline ends came to 18 bases. CDR3 length: 14 residues. In DNA, the CDR3 is TGCAGTGCTATGCCCCCGACTAGGAGGGATGAGCAGTTCTTC. This codes for CSAMPPTRRDEQFF.

This clonotype was picked up a small number of times. The V gene is TRBV12-3 or TRBV12-4, the J gene TRBJ2-1; TRBD2 matches at 7 bases. The CDR3 extends over 17 amino acids. After removal of 3 bases from V and 3 bases from J, the junction contained 11 bases not matched to a gene. The CDR3 spells CASSFPGLFRGYNEQFF. CDR3 bases: TGTGCCAGCAGTTTTCCGGGACTATTTAGGGGCTACAATGAGCAGTTCTTC.

This clonotype occurred a few times. The V and J genes are TRBV15 and TRBJ2-5; unclear D gene. Trimming shortened V by 2 bases and J by 6 bases, and 10 bases separated the two germline ends. Germline V lookup: CDR1 LNHNV, CDR2 YYDKDF (reference sequence). This CDR3 contains 13 residues. CDR3 amino acids: CATSRPARKTQYF. The DNA of the CDR3 is TGTGCCACCAGCAGACCGGCGCGTAAGACCCAGTACTTC.

There are a few counts of this clonotype. The V call is TRBV9, the J call TRBJ2-7; TRBD1 agrees at 8 bases. This CDR3 contains 15 residues. V shed 4 bases, J shed 0 bases, and the junction held 6 bases outside the gene matches. Germline values: CDR1 SGDLS, CDR2 YYNGEE. The CDR3 DNA reads TGTGCCAGCAGCTCACAGGGGGAGGCCTCCTACGAGCAGTACTTC. Residues: CASSSQGEASYEQYF.

For this clonotype: A much larger clone sits a single nucleotide away, making a read error possible. This sequence joins TRBV2 and TRBJ2-1, with 7 bases aligning to TRBD2. The CDR3 covers 11 residues. With V trimmed by 3 bases and J by 13 bases, 3 bases remained unmatched. Germline CDR1 reads SNHLY; CDR2 reads FYNNEI. The CDR3 sequence is CASSDGGTQFF. The CDR3 nucleotides are TGTGCCAGCAGTGACGGGGGGACCCAGTTCTTC.

The chain couples TRBV7-6 to TRBJ2-7; D call uncertain. Trimming shortened V by 5 bases and J by 1 base, and 12 bases separated the two germline ends. The CDR3 contains 14 residues. The germline CDR1 and CDR2 sequences are SGHVS and FNYEAQ. This CDR3 reads CASSRHDGSYEQYF. The CDR3 DNA reads TGTGCCAGCAGCCGTCACGACGGATCCTACGAGCAGTACTTC.

In its sample, this clonotype was seen a few times. The rearrangement uses TRBV6-6 and TRBJ2-4; tentatively, D is TRBD1 or TRBD2 (6 bases each). The V and J ends lost 8 bases and 13 bases respectively, with 30 bases between them. This CDR3 has 16 amino acids. Germline lookup yields CDR1 MNHNY and CDR2 SVGAGI (reference sequence). In DNA, the CDR3 is TGTGCCAGCGGGACATCGGGGAACGGGGGTATACGAAAGCAGTACTTC. Protein product: CASGTSGNGGIRKQYF.

This clonotype has at least ten counts. The CDR3 spells CASSADRVHEQYF. In DNA, the CDR3 is TGTGCCAGCAGCGCCGACAGGGTACACGAGCAGTACTTC. V usage is TRBV2 and J usage is TRBJ2-7, with TRBD1 matching over 7 bases. The V gene's germline CDR1 is SNHLY and CDR2 FYNNEI. Trimming cost V 6 bases and J 5 bases; bases outside gene matches: 7. The CDR3 covers 13 residues.

This clonotype was observed a few times. The chain carries TRBV6-5 and TRBJ2-3, with 9 bases aligning to TRBD1. Germline CDR1 and CDR2: MNHEY and SVGAGI. V lost 4 bases and J lost 5; bases outside the gene matches: 1. The CDR3 covers 13 residues. The DNA for the CDR3 is TGTGCCAGCAGTTCGGACAGGGGAGATACGCAGTATTTT. Translating gives CASSSDRGDTQYF.

Only a few counts were recorded for this clonotype. The V gene is TRBV15, the J gene TRBJ2-3; 12 bases are a match to TRBD2. V trimming: 5 bases; J trimming: 1 base; junction bases outside the gene matches: 7. Germline CDR1 is LNHNV and CDR2 is YYDKDF (reference sequence). CDR3 length: 17 residues. The CDR3 region is CATSFRTSGKGTDTQYF. The CDR3 DNA reads as TGTGCCACCAGCTTCCGGACTAGCGGGAAGGGCACAGATACGCAGTATTTT.

This clonotype has just a few counts. V gene TRBV15 combines with J gene TRBJ2-7; 7 bases align to TRBD1. CDR3 length: 13 amino acids. With V trimmed by 8 bases and J by 3 bases, 7 bases remained unmatched. Germline lookup yields CDR1 LNHNV and CDR2 YYDKDF (reference sequence). Written as DNA, the CDR3 is TGTGCCACCCGTGACAGGGTGGACTACGAGCAGTACTTC. It codes for CATRDRVDYEQYF.

This clonotype has at least ten counts. V is TRBV12-3 or TRBV12-4 and J is TRBJ1-5; D unresolved. V lost 5 bases and J lost 3, with 11 bases in between. This CDR3 contains 14 residues. The CDR3 coding sequence is TGTGCCAGCAGTCCTAGGGCCGACAATCAGCCCCAGCATTTT. This sequence encodes CASSPRADNQPQHF.

In DNA, the CDR3 is TGCAGTGCCCTCTTGACTGCAGAAAAACTGTTTTTT. Protein product: CSALLTAEKLFF. This chain joins TRBV20-1 and TRBJ1-4; unclear D gene. CDR1 is DFQATT and CDR2 is SNEGSKA in the germline V gene (reference sequence). The CDR3 extends over 12 amino acids. V was pared by 6 bases and J by 8 bases, with 13 bases between.

The table lists this clonotype with a few counts. The chain couples TRBV6-5 to TRBJ2-1; D is tentatively TRBD1 or TRBD2 (5 bases each). The V gene's germline CDR1 is MNHEY and CDR2 SVGAGI. This CDR3 has 15 residues. V was trimmed by 2 bases and J by 5 bases, leaving 13 bases between them. The CDR3 here is CASSYESGAHNEQFF. Written as DNA, the CDR3 is TGTGCCAGCAGTTACGAATCCGGGGCCCACAATGAGCAGTTCTTC.

To note about this clonotype: One end of the junction is discordant with germline, which a read error may explain. The chain combines TRBV12-3 or TRBV12-4 with TRBJ2-3, with 9 bases fitting TRBD2. There are 17 residues in the CDR3. This CDR3 is CASRLPIAGVSTDTEYF. CDR3 sequence (DNA): TGTGCCAGCAGGCTGCCGATAGCGGGAGTCAGCACAGATACGGAGTATTTT.

This rearrangement joins TRBV2 to TRBJ2-5; unclear D gene. Germline V gives CDR1 SNHLY, CDR2 FYNNEI. V was cut by 3 bases and J by 0 bases, with 8 bases left in between. The CDR3 has 14 amino acids. The DNA for the CDR3 is TGTGCCAGCAGTGACTCGCATAACCAAGAGACCCAGTACTTC. It codes for CASSDSHNQETQYF.

The DNA of the CDR3 is TGTGCCAGCAGCCAAGAGATCGGGAGGCAGCATTATACGCAGTATTTT. Residues: CASSQEIGRQHYTQYF. V usage is TRBV3-1 and J usage is TRBJ2-3; 7 nucleotides line up with TRBD2. CDR1 is LGHDT, CDR2 YNNKEL, per germline (reference sequence). Losses at the gene ends were 0 bases for V and 7 bases for J; bases not matched to a gene: 10. The CDR3 has 16 residues.

The chain joins TRBV12-3 or TRBV12-4 to TRBJ1-2; weak D call: TRBD1 (5 bases). The CDR3 runs to 14 residues. Trimming shortened V by 3 bases and J by 4 bases, and 12 bases separated the two germline ends. As DNA, the CDR3 is TGTGCCAGCAGTTTCGGGGGTATTGGCTATGGCTACACCTTC. Amino acids: CASSFGGIGYGYTF.

This clonotype has a handful of counts. This chain connects TRBV9 to TRBJ2-5; TRBD2 matches at 9 bases. Germline CDR1 SGDLS, CDR2 YYNGEE. This CDR3 region has 15 residues. The ends lost 0 bases at V and 3 bases at J; junction bases unmatched: 3. The CDR3 loop reads CASSVDPSGEETQYF. The CDR3 DNA follows: TGTGCCAGCAGCGTAGATCCTAGCGGGGAAGAGACCCAGTACTTC.

The V and J genes are TRBV7-9 and TRBJ2-2, with D perhaps matching TRBD1 (6 bases). The CDR3 length is 14 residues. V was shortened by 5 bases and J by 7 bases, with 14 bases between the two germline ends. From germline, CDR1 is SEHNR and CDR2 FQNEAQ (reference sequence). This CDR3 is CASSQDSLIGELFF. The CDR3 DNA follows: TGTGCCAGCAGCCAGGACAGTCTTATCGGGGAGCTGTTTTTT.